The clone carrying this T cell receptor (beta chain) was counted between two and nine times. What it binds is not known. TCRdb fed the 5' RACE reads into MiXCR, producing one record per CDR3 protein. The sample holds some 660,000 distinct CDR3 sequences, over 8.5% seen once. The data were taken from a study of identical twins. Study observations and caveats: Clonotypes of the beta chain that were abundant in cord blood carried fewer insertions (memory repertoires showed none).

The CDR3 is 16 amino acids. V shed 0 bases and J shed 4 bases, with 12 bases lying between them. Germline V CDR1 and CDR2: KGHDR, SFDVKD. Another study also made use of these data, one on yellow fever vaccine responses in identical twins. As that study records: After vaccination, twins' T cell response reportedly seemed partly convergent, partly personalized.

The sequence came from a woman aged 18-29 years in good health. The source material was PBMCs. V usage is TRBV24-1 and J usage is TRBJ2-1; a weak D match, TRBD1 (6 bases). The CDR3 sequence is CATSDLVQGNYNEQFF. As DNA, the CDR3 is TGTGCCACCAGTGATTTGGTACAGGGCAATTACAATGAGCAGTTCTTC.